This TCR beta chain was profiled in a study of graft-versus-host responses after intestinal transplantation (dated by TCRdb to 2020 to 2022). Study-wide context: Multivisceral, liver-intestinal, or isolated intestinal transplants were received by the recipients. A peak of at least 4% donor T cells among recipient peripheral blood mononuclear cells was the definition used for donor T cell macrochimerism. Every recipient was given anti-thymocyte globulin induction, then maintenance tacrolimus and steroids for approximately 3 years. Graft-versus-host and host-versus-graft alloreactive T cell clones were tracked in the graft, circulation and bone marrow after intestinal transplantation using bulk TCR-beta CDR3 sequencing. To identify alloreactive clones, pre-transplant mixed lymphocyte reaction products were sequenced and compared with unstimulated pre-transplant donor and recipient T cells. Samples from a few later patients were sequenced in-house on an Illumina MiSeq with MiXCR processing rather than by the commercial service. A cohort of around 25 intestinal transplant recipients, including one retransplant, was enrolled, and a few patients lacking pretransplant specimens were excluded. Points the paper makes about the study in general: Patients with donor T cell macrochimerism had high GvH to HvG T cell clonal ratios in their allografts. Peak levels of circulating GvH clones were associated with declines in HvG clones early after transplant. Conclusions were limited by the relatively low number and heterogeneity of intestinal transplant patients. GvH clones were found in recipient bone marrow, and some of the GvH clones appeared earlier in ileal mucosa or blood, which is consistent with an intestinal mucosal origin.

Explained via the paper, the time point label denotes: cells obtained before transplantation from donor or recipient. Mixed lymphocyte reactions plated about 200,000 CFSE-labeled pre-transplant responders with about 200,000 irradiated violet-dye-labeled stimulators and were cultured for about 6 days. After the mixed lymphocyte reaction, proliferating CD3+CD4+CFSE-low and CD3+CD8+CFSE-low responder cells were FACS-sorted on a BD Influx sorter. Library generation was performed with the immunoSEQ multiplex PCR assay. In most patients, genomic DNA was isolated using the Qiagen DNeasy Blood and Tissue Kit and sent frozen to Adaptive Biotechnologies for TCR sequencing. For most patients, high-throughput TCR-beta CDR3 sequencing of genomic DNA was performed by Adaptive Biotechnologies. Regarding the original processing steps: Adaptive's ImmunoSEQ software supplied the TCR sequencing data for 15 to 20 patients, while MiXCR and VDJtools were used to process a few other patients. To correct CD4 versus CD8 sorting errors, sequences present in both subsets at a frequency ratio below 5:1 were removed. Because the origin of CDR3 nucleotide sequences shared between donor and recipient could not be assigned, those sequences were removed. Alloreactive clones required at least 2-fold expansion over unstimulated cells and minimum CFSE-low frequency of 0.002% (template counts) or 0.001% (read counts). A clone was considered mappable if detected in the sequenced pre-transplant spleen, lymph node, or MLR CFSE-low populations of the donor or recipient. The cumulative frequency of alloreactive clones was calculated as a percentage of all sequences, weighted by copy number. As stored in TCRdb, this immuneACCESS dataset retains in-frame rearrangements with V and J assigned. A fraction of the clones does not appear; measured against another copy, unresolved V genes explain less than half of the discrepancy, and the remainder lacks a known reason. V and J calls and clone size come straight from that table; D and trimming were deduced from the DNA. Counted in this sample were thousands of clones; around 25% of them appeared once. The ten largest clones capture 3.5% to 4.5% of the sample.

This clone occurred a few times. Per-base quality was not reported, and no clone a single base away is much larger than it. Here the sequenced sample was alloreactive CD4+ T cells from a mixed lymphocyte reaction culture, taken before transplantation. Taken with the paper, the label for cell subset or site translates to: CFSE-low proliferating T cells sorted from approximately six-day pre-transplant mixed lymphocyte reaction (GvH or HvG direction). This sequence was found in a human patient who was an organ donor for intestinal transplantation.

The CDR3 has the sequence CASKDRMDEQFF. The DNA sequence follows: TGTGCCAGCAAGGACAGGATGGATGAGCAGTTCTTC. The rearrangement joined TRBV6-6 to TRBJ2-1; TRBD1 agrees with 7 junctional bases. As encoded in the germline V gene (reference sequence), CDR1 is MNHNY while CDR2 is SVGAGI. Germline trimming: 7 bases from V, 8 bases from J; junction bases outside gene matches: 5. The CDR3 spans 12 residues, from the cysteine through the phenylalanine. This entry keeps only the CDR3 DNA: 36 bases, framed from base 1.